Below, 19 T cell receptor beta chains from the same sample are listed, as sequenced in a study of blood T cell repertoires in COVID-19. Assay used: immunoSEQ multiplex PCR; TCRdb lists only in-frame clones, some missing. Altogether about 97,000 clones are present, about 80% being singletons, with the ten largest covering around 4%. Sequencing was performed on peripheral blood. Receptors originate from a human donor in a cohort sampled during active COVID-19.

This rearrangement joins TRBV20-1 to TRBJ1-2; D is unclear. Trimming removed 2 bases from V and 8 bases from J, with 9 bases in between. The CDR3 loop spans 11 amino acids. Germline CDR1 and CDR2: DFQATT and SNEGSKA (reference sequence). The chain's CDR3 is CSARLPAGYTF. The CDR3 region has the DNA TGCAGTGCTAGACTGCCTGCGGGCTACACCTTC.

The rearrangement uses TRBV28 and TRBJ1-5; D call uncertain. V lost 3 bases and J lost 2, with 5 bases in between. Germline CDR1 reads MDHEN; CDR2 reads SYDVKM. The CDR3 has 13 amino acids. CDR3 protein: CASSFLGNQPQHF. Written as DNA, the CDR3 is TGTGCCAGCAGTTTCCTCGGCAATCAGCCCCAGCATTTT. Together with reference TRBV28 and TRBJ1-5, the CDR3 gives the full variable domain: DVKVTQSSRYLVKRTGEKVFLECVQDMDHENMFWYRQDPGLGLRLIYFSYDVKMKEKGDIPEGYSVSREKKERFSLILESASTNQTSMYLCASSFLGNQPQHFGDGTRLSIL.

This clone was detected a few times. The chain joins TRBV7-2 to TRBJ2-2, with 9 bases that match TRBD1. V dropped 4 bases and J dropped 0; count of bases not matched to a gene: 6. The CDR3 runs to 17 residues. Per the germline V gene, CDR1 is SGHTA and CDR2 is FQGNSA. CDR3 loop: CASSYDRGGPNTGELFF. The CDR3 DNA follows: TGTGCCAGCAGCTACGACAGGGGGGGCCCGAACACCGGGGAGCTGTTTTTT.

This chain links TRBV19 with TRBJ1-2, with 8 bases fitting TRBD1. V shed 5 bases and J 7 bases; nucleotides not matched to a gene: 12. Germline values: CDR1 LNHDA, CDR2 SQIVND (reference sequence). The CDR3 totals 15 residues. The CDR3 nucleotides read TGTGCCAGTAGTCTCCGCCGGGACAGGATAAGTGGCTACACCTTC. It codes for CASSLRRDRISGYTF. Drawing the rest from reference TRBV19 and TRBJ1-2, the complete variable domain is DGGITQSPKYLFRKEGQNVTLSCEQNLNHDAMYWYRQDPGQGLRLIYYSQIVNDFQKGDIAEGYSVSREKKESFPLTVTSAQKNPTAFYLCASSLRRDRISGYTFGSGTRLTVV.

The V and J genes are TRBV5-5 and TRBJ2-3, with 9 bases aligning to TRBD2. This CDR3 has 16 amino acids. V lost 5 bases to trimming and J lost 6 bases; unmatched junction nucleotides: 13. Germline V gene lookup returns CDR1 SGHKS and CDR2 YYEKEE (reference sequence). The CDR3 is CASSYAISGGGDTQYF. The CDR3 DNA reads as TGTGCCAGCAGTTACGCGATTAGCGGGGGTGGGGATACGCAGTATTTT.

The J gene is TRBJ1-1, the V gene TRBV3-1 (or the pseudogene TRBV3-2); TRBD1 aligns across 11 bases. CDR1 and CDR2 from the germline V gene are LGHDT and YNNKEL (reference sequence). V lost 6 bases, J lost 5 bases, and 14 bases stayed unmatched. The CDR3 has 17 residues. The CDR3 reads CASRPGQGAVGQTEAFF. The DNA for the CDR3 is TGTGCCAGCAGACCTGGACAGGGGGCGGTCGGTCAGACTGAAGCTTTCTTT.

The J gene is TRBJ2-5, the V gene TRBV3-1 (or the pseudogene TRBV3-2), with D perhaps TRBD2 (7 bases). V shed 4 bases and J shed 5 bases, with 14 bases lying between them. Germline CDR1 LGHDT, CDR2 YNNKEL (reference sequence). CDR3 length: 14 residues. CDR3: CASSRRTRGETQYF. As DNA, the CDR3 is TGTGCCAGCAGCCGTCGGACTAGGGGGGAGACCCAGTACTTC.

The V call is TRBV27, the J call TRBJ1-4; possibly TRBD1 for D (5 bases). The CDR3 is 18 residues long. Germline assignment: CDR1 MNHEY and CDR2 SMNVEV (reference sequence). V was pared by 2 bases and J by 3 bases, with 19 bases between. CDR3 DNA sequence: TGTGCCAGCAGTTTAGTCTGGGGGGGTACGGGAGCTAATGAAAAACTGTTTTTT. Translating gives CASSLVWGGTGANEKLFF.

Here the CDR3 reads CASSSSIAGGYNEQFF. Written as DNA, the CDR3 is TGTGCCAGCAGTTCCTCGATAGCGGGGGGTTACAATGAGCAGTTCTTC. The gene calls are TRBV6-5 and TRBJ2-1; 10 bases are shared with TRBD2. The V gene's germline CDR1 is MNHEY and CDR2 SVGAGI. The J segment lost 4 bases and the V segment lost 4 bases, leaving 7 bases of the junction unmatched. The CDR3 spans 16 residues.

This rearrangement joins TRBV4-3 to TRBJ2-3; TRBD2 agrees at 11 bases. The CDR3 consists of 16 residues. Germline CDR1 LGHNA, CDR2 YSLEER. The J segment lost 6 bases and the V segment lost 4 bases, leaving 9 bases of the junction unmatched. The CDR3 DNA reads as TGCGCCAGCAGCCTACTAGCGGGGGCCGGGGAGGATACGCAGTATTTT. Translating it yields CASSLLAGAGEDTQYF.

The chain has TRBV19 and TRBJ2-5, with D possibly TRBD1 on 5 matching bases. The CDR3 runs 13 residues. CDR1 and CDR2 (germline): LNHDA, SQIVND (reference sequence). Trimming pared 4 bases from V and 2 bases from J, leaving 8 bases between. The CDR3: CASSKTEQETQYF. The CDR3 DNA sequence: TGTGCCAGTAGTAAGACAGAACAAGAGACCCAGTACTTC.

The chain combines TRBV5-1 with TRBJ2-2; maybe TRBD2 (6 bases). Germline V gives CDR1 SGHRS, CDR2 YFSETQ. The CDR3 has 14 amino acids. Trimming took 4 bases from V and 5 from J, leaving 12 bases between them. Here the CDR3 DNA reads TGCGCCAGCAGCCTGGAGGGGATTACCGGGGAGCTGTTTTTT. This translates into CASSLEGITGELFF.

This chain connects TRBV6-2 or TRBV6-3 to TRBJ2-7; 11 nucleotides align to TRBD2. This CDR3 is built from 17 residues. The V gene end was trimmed by 2 bases and the J gene end by 6 bases; junction bases not matched to a gene: 12. The germline V gene has CDR1 MNHEY and CDR2 SVGEGT. The CDR3 region is CASSYTRRLAGFSEQYF. CDR3 bases: TGTGCCAGCAGTTACACCAGACGACTAGCGGGGTTTTCCGAGCAGTACTTC.

V usage is TRBV18 and J usage is TRBJ1-1, with D possibly TRBD1 on 6 matching bases. V lost 2 bases to trimming and J lost 1 base, with 14 bases between them. CDR1 KGHSH and CDR2 LQKENI come from the germline V gene. The CDR3 loop spans 16 amino acids. This CDR3 reads CASSPSRTEWNTEAFF. The CDR3 DNA sequence: TGTGCCAGCTCACCAAGTCGGACAGAGTGGAACACTGAAGCTTTCTTT.

The J gene is TRBJ2-5, the V gene TRBV6-6, with TRBD2 matching over 12 bases. V lost 2 bases, J lost 5 bases, and 3 bases stayed unmatched. Germline CDR1 MNHNY, CDR2 SVGAGI (reference sequence). CDR3 size: 15 residues. The CDR3 region is CASSYQGLAGETQYF. The CDR3 DNA is TGTGCCAGCAGTTACCAGGGACTAGCGGGTGAGACCCAGTACTTC.

The chain recombines TRBV7-2 with TRBJ2-3, with 9 positions matching TRBD1. V lost 6 bases to trimming and J lost 3 bases; unmatched junction nucleotides: 7. Germline loops: CDR1 SGHTA, CDR2 FQGNSA. CDR3 size: 15 residues. The DNA for the CDR3 is TGTGCCAGCAGAAGGGACAGGGCGTATACAGATACGCAGTATTTT. This gives the protein CASRRDRAYTDTQYF.

In its sample, this clone was seen once. The chain links TRBV5-5 to TRBJ2-4, with D unresolved. CDR3 length: 17 residues. CDR1 and CDR2 from the germline V gene are SGHKS and YYEKEE (reference sequence). V was shortened by 4 bases and J by 0 bases, with 17 bases between the two germline ends. CDR3 sequence (DNA): TGTGCCAGCAGCCTACCACAGAGTTCTCTAGCCAAAAACATTCAGTACTTC. This encodes CASSLPQSSLAKNIQYF.

The rearrangement joins TRBV18 to TRBJ2-7, with 7 bases aligning to TRBD1. This CDR3 region has 14 residues. Germline V gene data show CDR1 as KGHSH and CDR2 as LQKENI. V dropped 6 bases and J dropped 3; count of bases not matched to a gene: 8. The CDR3 loop is CASSRTGVGYEQYF. For the CDR3, the DNA is TGTGCCAGCTCCCGCACAGGGGTGGGCTACGAGCAGTACTTC. Full variable domain (remainder filled in from reference TRBV18 and TRBJ2-7): NAGVMQNPRHLVRRRGQEARLRCSPMKGHSHVYWYRQLPEEGLKFMVYLQKENIIDESGMPKERFSAEFPKEGPSILRIQQVVRGDSAAYFCASSRTGVGYEQYFGPGTRLTVT.

The chain links TRBV5-4 to TRBJ2-3; 10 bases agree with TRBD2. V was pared by 4 bases and J by 3 bases, with 8 bases of the junction left unmatched. Germline V lookup: CDR1 SGHNT, CDR2 YYREEE (reference sequence). This CDR3 is 16 amino acids long. In DNA, the CDR3 is TGTGCCAGCAGCCCGAGCGGGGGGGCCGGGACAGATACGCAGTATTTT. The encoded protein is CASSPSGGAGTDTQYF.